Given below is one T cell receptor beta chain in context. The libraries were made with immunoSEQ v3.0 at survey level. Data came from immunoSEQ multiplex PCR; TCRdb stores just in-frame clones and leaves some out. The sample holds around 34,000 clones; approximately 72% are singletons and the top ten take about 3.5%. This CDR3 region has 15 residues. The data are from a study of long-term antiretroviral therapy in people with HIV. The rearrangement joins TRBV21-1 to TRBJ1-2; the listed D gene, TRBD1, was not tested against the DNA. TRBV21-1 is shown as a pseudogene. The input for sequencing was unsorted PBMCs, taken 3 years after starting antiretroviral therapy. The sequence derives from a man in his fifties with HIV. CDR3 nucleotide sequence: TGTGCCAGCAGCAAAAAACAGGGGAAGGAAGATGGCTACACCTTC. Protein: CASSKKQGKEDGYTF.